This entry features one T cell receptor (beta chain) sequence. Its antigen is as yet unknown. The V end lost 5 bases, the J end lost 4 bases, and 17 bases lay between the germline ends. The germline V gene encodes CDR1 SEHNR and CDR2 FQNEAQ (reference sequence). CDR3 length: 15 residues. Both 60 Vbeta primers and 13 Jbeta primers went into the PCR. Produced via immunoSEQ multiplex PCR; TCRdb's table is partial and in-frame only. The sample has about 120,000 clones, around 78% seen once. This sample was taken from a study of cytomegalovirus exposure and HLA in healthy donors. The wider study: There were fewer than 130 million unique TCR beta sequences, drawn from 180 million or so T cells, in an earlier analysis.

When sampled, the donors appeared nominally healthy, though they likely had unrecorded immune exposures. Overall study findings and caveats: Specific recognition of CMV antigens was confirmed in vitro for a few chains (all CMV-associated).

The TCR sequence derives from a middle-aged woman in good health and CMV-seronegative. The chain combines TRBV7-9 with TRBJ1-1; possible D gene TRBD1, 5 bases. The specimen sequenced was PBMCs. CDR3 in amino acids: CASSQEEAGSTEAFF. The CDR3 nucleotides are TGTGCCAGCAGCCAGGAAGAGGCAGGGTCCACTGAAGCTTTCTTT.